The sequence of this T cell receptor (beta chain) was determined in a study of OX40 agonist ivuxolimab in advanced cancers. Study outcomes and limitations: Circulating CD4+ and CD8+ T cells showed clonal expansion by week 6 at 0.1 to 3.0 mg/kg. The study found that CD8+ T cells averaged more expanded clones than CD4+.

A word on this clone: Its antigen is undetermined.

Germline CDR1 reads SEHNR; CDR2 reads FQNEAQ (reference sequence). This CDR3 has 13 amino acids. V was trimmed by 3 bases and J by 5 bases, leaving 11 bases between them. Profiled with immunoSEQ multiplex PCR; TCRdb holds only in-frame clones, not every one. The data show about 25,000 clones, 86% seen once. The gene calls are TRBV7-9 and TRBJ2-7; no firm D call. Specimen: CD4+ or CD8+ T cells sorted from blood, collected in a trial of the OX40 agonist ivuxolimab. This receptor was obtained from an adult with an advanced solid tumor such as melanoma, head and neck, liver or kidney cancer. Here the CDR3 DNA reads TGTGCCAGCAGCTTCGGCAGTCTGCACGAGCAGTACTTC. It codes for CASSFGSLHEQYF.